The sample holds a few counts of the clone carrying this TCR beta chain. The CDR3 consists of 15 residues. Germline CDR1 is LGHNA and CDR2 is YSLEER. The J segment lost 2 bases and the V segment lost 1 base, leaving 2 bases of the junction unmatched. TCRdb re-called the RT-PCR reads with MiXCR, one entry per CDR3 protein. The table lists about 680,000 distinct CDR3 sequences, 12% to 15% of them singletons. This chain links TRBV4-3 with TRBJ1-2; 9 positions match TRBD1. The source is a female donor in good health, serving as a healthy control. Sequencing was performed on memory CD4+ T cells from blood. CDR3 nucleotides: TGCGCCAGCAGCCAAGGGGGACAGGGAAACTATGGCTACACCTTC. It translates to CASSQGGQGNYGYTF.